These 5 T cell receptor beta chains came from one sample sequenced in a study of blood T cell repertoires in COVID-19. Generated by immunoSEQ multiplex PCR, the TCRdb table keeps only in-frame clones and is missing some. The sample has 150,000 or so clones, 85% to 90% seen once. Input material: peripheral blood. All receptors come from a man aged 18 to 30 with acute or convalescent COVID-19.

This sequence joins TRBV7-2 and TRBJ2-2; D perhaps matches TRBD1 (7 bases). V was cut by 1 base and J by 5 bases, with 14 bases left in between. The CDR3 contains 16 residues. Germline CDR1 SGHTA, CDR2 FQGNSA. The CDR3 region has the DNA TGTGCCAGCAGCTTAGTCAGGGGGACTTTTACCGGGGAGCTGTTTTTT. This gives the protein CASSLVRGTFTGELFF. Full variable domain (rest looked up from reference TRBV7-2 and TRBJ2-2): GAGVSQSPSNKVTEKGKDVELRCDPISGHTALYWYRQSLGQGLEFLIYFQGNSAPDKSGLPSDRFSAERTGGSVSTLTIQRTQQEDSAVYLCASSLVRGTFTGELFFGEGSRLTVL.

The V and J genes are TRBV5-1 and TRBJ2-5; D is uncertain. The CDR3 is 13 residues long. The germline gives CDR1 SGHRS, CDR2 YFSETQ. Trimming left V 1 base short and J 6 bases short, with 10 bases between. This CDR3 is CASSLNLEKTQYF. For the CDR3, the DNA is TGCGCCAGCAGCTTGAATCTTGAGAAGACCCAGTACTTC.

V is TRBV27 and J is TRBJ2-1; 12 bases agree with TRBD2. This CDR3 is built from 14 residues. Looked up from germline, CDR1 is MNHEY and CDR2 is SMNVEV (reference sequence). The junction had 5 bases not matched to a gene; V was cut back by 5 bases and J by 9 bases. The CDR3 sequence is CASSPGTSGSEQFF. The CDR3 DNA follows: TGTGCCAGCAGTCCCGGGACTAGCGGGTCTGAGCAGTTCTTC.

The rearrangement uses TRBV28 and TRBJ1-5; D may be TRBD1 (6 bases). Between the trimmed V and J ends, which lost 5 bases and 7 bases, there was a span of 15 bases. Per the germline V gene, CDR1 is MDHEN and CDR2 is SYDVKM. The CDR3 spans 14 residues. CDR3 nucleotide sequence: TGTGCCAGCAGTACATCTAGGGGGAACCAGCCCCAGCATTTT. This sequence encodes CASSTSRGNQPQHF.

The chain joins TRBV6-5 to TRBJ2-3; 7 nucleotides agree with TRBD1. Germline V CDR1 and CDR2: MNHEY, SVGAGI. The CDR3 runs to 14 residues. V was clipped by 6 bases and J by 7 bases; unmatched bases: 10. In nucleotides, the CDR3 is TGTGCCAGCAGGACAGGGTTAACAGGGTATACGCAGTATTTT. The encoded protein is CASRTGLTGYTQYF.